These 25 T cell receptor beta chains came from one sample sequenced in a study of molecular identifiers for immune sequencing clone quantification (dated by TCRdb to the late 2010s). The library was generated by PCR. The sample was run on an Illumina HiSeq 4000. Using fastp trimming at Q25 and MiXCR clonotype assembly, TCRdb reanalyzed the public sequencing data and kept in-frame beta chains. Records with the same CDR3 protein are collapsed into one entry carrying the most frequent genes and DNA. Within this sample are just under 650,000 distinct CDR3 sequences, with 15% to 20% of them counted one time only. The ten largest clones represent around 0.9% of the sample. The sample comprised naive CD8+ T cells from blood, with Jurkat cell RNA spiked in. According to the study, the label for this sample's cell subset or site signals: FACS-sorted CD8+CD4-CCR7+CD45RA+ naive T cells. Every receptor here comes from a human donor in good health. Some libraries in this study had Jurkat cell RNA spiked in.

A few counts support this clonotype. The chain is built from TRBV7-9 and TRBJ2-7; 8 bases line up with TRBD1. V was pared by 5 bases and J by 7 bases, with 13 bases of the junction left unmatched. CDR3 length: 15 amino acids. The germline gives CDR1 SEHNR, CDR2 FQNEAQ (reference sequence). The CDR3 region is CASSLGTGYFFEQYF. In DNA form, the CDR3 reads TGTGCCAGCAGCCTAGGGACAGGATACTTCTTTGAGCAGTACTTC.

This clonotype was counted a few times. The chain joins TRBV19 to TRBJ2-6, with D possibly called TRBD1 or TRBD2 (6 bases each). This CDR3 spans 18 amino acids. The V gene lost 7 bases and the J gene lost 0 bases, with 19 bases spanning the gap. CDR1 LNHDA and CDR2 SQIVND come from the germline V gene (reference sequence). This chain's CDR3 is CASTLSRGLISGANVLTF. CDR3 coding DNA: TGTGCCAGTACCCTAAGCAGGGGACTGATCTCTGGGGCCAACGTCCTGACTTTC.

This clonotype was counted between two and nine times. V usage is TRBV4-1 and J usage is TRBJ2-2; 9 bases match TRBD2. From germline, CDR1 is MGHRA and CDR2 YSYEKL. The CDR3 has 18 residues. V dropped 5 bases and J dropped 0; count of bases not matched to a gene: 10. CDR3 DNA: TGCGCCAGCAGCTACAAAGCTAGCGGGGCGGCGAACACCGGGGAGCTGTTTTTT. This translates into CASSYKASGAANTGELFF.

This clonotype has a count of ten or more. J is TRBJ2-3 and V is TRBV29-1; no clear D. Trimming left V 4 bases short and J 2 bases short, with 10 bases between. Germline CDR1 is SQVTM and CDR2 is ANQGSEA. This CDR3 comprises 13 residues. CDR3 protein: CSVGTVDTDTQYF. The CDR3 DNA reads TGCAGCGTTGGTACAGTAGACACAGATACGCAGTATTTT.

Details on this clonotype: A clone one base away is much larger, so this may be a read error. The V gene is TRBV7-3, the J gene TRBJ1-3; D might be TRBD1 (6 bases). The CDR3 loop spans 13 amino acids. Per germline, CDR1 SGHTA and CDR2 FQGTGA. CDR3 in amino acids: CASSSTGGNAIYF. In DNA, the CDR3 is TGTGCCAGCAGCTCGACAGGCGGAAACGCCATATATTTT.

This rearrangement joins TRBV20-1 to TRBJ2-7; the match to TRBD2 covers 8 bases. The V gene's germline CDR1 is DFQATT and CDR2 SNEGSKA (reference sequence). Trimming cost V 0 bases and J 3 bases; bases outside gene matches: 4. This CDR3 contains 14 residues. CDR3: CSARDGRAFYEQYF. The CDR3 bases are TGCAGTGCTAGAGACGGGAGGGCCTTCTACGAGCAGTACTTC.

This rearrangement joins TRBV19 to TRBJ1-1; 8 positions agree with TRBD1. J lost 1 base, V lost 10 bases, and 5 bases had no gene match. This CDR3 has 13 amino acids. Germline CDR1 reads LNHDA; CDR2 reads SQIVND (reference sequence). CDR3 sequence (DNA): TGTGCCACTTTTACAGGGGGGAACACTGAAGCTTTCTTT. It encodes CATFTGGNTEAFF.

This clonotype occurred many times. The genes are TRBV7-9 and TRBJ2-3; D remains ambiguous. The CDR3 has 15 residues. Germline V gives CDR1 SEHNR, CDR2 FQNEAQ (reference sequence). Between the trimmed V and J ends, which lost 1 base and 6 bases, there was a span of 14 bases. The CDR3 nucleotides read TGTGCCAGCAGCTTAGAAGCCGGATGGTTGGATACGCAGTATTTT. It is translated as CASSLEAGWLDTQYF.

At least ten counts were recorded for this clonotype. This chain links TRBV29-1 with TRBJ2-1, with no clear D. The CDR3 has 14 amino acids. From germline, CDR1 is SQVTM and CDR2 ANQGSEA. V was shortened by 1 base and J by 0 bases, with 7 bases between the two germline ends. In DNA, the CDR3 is TGCAGCGTTGAAGGCCAGGACTCCTACAATGAGCAGTTCTTC. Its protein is CSVEGQDSYNEQFF.

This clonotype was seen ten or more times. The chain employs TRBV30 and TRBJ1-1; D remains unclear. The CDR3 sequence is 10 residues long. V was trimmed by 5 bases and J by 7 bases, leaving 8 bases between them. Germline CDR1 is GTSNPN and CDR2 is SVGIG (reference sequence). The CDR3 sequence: CAWHDIEAFF. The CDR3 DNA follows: TGTGCCTGGCACGACATTGAAGCTTTCTTT.

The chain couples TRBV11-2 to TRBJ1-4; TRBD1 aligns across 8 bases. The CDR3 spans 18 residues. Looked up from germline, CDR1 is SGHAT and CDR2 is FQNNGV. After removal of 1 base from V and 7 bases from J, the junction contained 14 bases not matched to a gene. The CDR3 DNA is TGTGCCAGCAGCTTAGGACGGACAGGGTCCCTACGCGGTGAAAAACTGTTTTTT. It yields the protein CASSLGRTGSLRGEKLFF.

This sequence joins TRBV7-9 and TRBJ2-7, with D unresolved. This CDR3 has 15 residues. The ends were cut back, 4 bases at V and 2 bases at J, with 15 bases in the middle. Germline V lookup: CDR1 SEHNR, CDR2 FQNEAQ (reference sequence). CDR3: CASSSSVGTPYEQYF. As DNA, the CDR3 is TGTGCCAGCAGCTCCTCCGTGGGAACTCCCTACGAGCAGTACTTC.

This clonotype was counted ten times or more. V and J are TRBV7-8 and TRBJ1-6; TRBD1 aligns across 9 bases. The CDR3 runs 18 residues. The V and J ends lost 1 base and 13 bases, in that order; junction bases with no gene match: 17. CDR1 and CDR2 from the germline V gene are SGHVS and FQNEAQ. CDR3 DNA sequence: TGTGCCAGCAGCTTAGATTTAACCGTCGGGACAGGGCTCTGGCCCCTCCACTTT. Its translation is CASSLDLTVGTGLWPLHF.

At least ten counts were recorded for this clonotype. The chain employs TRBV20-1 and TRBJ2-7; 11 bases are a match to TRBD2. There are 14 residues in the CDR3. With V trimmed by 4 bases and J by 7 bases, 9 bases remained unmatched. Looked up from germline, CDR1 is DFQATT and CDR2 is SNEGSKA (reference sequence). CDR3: CSATELAGVEEQYF. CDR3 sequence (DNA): TGCAGTGCTACTGAACTAGCGGGAGTGGAGGAGCAGTACTTC.

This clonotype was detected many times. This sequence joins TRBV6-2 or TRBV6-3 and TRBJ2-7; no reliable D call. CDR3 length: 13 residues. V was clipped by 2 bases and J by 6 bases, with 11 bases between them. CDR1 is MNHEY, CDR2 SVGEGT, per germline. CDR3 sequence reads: CASSYPWDFEQYF. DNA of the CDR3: TGTGCCAGCAGTTACCCCTGGGATTTCGAGCAGTACTTC.

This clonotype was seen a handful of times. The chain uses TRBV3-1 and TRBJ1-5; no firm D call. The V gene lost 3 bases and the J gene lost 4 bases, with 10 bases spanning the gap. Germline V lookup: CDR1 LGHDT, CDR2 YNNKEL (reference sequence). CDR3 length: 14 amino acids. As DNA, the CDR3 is TGTGCCAGCAGCCAGAGATGGGAGAATCAGCCCCAGCATTTT. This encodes CASSQRWENQPQHF. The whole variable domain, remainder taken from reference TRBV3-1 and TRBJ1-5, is DTAVSQTPKYLVTQMGNDKSIKCEQNLGHDTMYWYKQDSKKFLKIMFSYNNKELIINETVPNRFSPKSPDKAHLNLHINSLELGDSAVYFCASSQRWENQPQHFGDGTRLSIL.

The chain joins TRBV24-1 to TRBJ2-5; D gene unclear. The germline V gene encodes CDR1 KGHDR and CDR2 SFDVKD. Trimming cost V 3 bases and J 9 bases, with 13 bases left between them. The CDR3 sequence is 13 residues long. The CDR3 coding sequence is TGTGCCACCAGTGATACGAACCAAGGTTCCCAGTACTTC. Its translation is CATSDTNQGSQYF.

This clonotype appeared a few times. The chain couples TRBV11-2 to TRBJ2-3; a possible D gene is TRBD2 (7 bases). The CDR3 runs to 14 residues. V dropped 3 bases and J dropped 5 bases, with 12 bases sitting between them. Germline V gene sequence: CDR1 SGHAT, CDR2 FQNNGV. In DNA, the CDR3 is TGTGCCAGCAGCTTCGGGGGGCGGGGAGATACGCAGTATTTT. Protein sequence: CASSFGGRGDTQYF.

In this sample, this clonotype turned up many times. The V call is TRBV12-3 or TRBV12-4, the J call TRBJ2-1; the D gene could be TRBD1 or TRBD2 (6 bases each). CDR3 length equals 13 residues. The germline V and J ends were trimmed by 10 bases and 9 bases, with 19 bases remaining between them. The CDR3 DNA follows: TGTGCCACCATTAAGCCAGGGGAGGCTGAGCAGTTCTTC. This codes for CATIKPGEAEQFF.

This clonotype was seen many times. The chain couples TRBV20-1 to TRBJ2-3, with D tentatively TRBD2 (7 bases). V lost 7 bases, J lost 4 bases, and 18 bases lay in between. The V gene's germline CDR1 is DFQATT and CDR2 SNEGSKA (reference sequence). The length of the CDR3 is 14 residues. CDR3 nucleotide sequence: TGCAGTGGGTCCTCGGGGGGCCGTTCAGATACGCAGTATTTT. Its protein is CSGSSGGRSDTQYF.

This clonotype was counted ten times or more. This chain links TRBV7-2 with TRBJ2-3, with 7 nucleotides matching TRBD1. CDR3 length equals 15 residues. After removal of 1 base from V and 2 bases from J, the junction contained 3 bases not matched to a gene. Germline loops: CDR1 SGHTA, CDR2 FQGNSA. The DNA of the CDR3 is TGTGCCAGCAGCTTAGGGGACAGATACACAGATACGCAGTATTTT. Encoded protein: CASSLGDRYTDTQYF.

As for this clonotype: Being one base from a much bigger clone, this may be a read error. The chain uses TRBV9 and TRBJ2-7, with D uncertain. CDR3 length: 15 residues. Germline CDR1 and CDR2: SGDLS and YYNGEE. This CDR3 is CASSVEDTYPAERYF. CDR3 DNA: TGTGCCAGCAGCGTAGAAGACACCTACCCCGCCGAGCGGTACTTC.

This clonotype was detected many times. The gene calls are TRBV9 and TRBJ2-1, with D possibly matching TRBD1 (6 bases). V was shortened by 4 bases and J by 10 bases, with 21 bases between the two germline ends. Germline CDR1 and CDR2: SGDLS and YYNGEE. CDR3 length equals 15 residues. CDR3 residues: CASSPEDSTLTEQFF. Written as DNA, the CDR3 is TGTGCCAGCAGCCCAGAGGACAGTACTTTAACCGAGCAGTTCTTC.

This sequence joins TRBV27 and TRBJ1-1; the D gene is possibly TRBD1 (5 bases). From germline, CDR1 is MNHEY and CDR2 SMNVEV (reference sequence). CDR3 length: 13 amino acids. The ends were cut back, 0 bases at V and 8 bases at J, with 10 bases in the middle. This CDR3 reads CASSLSPRVEAFF. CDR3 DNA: TGTGCCAGCAGTTTATCCCCCAGGGTCGAAGCTTTCTTT.

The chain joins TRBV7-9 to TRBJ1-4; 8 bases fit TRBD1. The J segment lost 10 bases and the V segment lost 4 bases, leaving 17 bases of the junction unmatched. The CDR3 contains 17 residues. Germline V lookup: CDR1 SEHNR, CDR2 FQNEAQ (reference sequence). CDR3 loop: CASSSPHTGGVLGKLFF. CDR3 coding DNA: TGTGCCAGCAGCTCACCTCATACAGGGGGGGTACTTGGAAAACTGTTTTTT.